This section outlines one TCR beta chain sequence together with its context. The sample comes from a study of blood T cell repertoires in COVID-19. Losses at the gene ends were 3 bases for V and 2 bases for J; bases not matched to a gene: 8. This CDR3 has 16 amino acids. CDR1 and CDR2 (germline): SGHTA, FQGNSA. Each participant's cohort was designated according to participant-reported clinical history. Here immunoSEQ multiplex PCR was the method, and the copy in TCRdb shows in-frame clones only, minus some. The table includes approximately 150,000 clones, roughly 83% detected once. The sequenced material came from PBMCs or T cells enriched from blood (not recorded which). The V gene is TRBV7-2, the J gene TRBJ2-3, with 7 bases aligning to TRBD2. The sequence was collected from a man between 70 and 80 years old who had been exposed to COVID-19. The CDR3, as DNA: TGTGCCAGCAGCTTGCAGTCCACTAGCGTCACAGATACGCAGTATTTT. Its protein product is CASSLQSTSVTDTQYF.